Detailed here is one T cell receptor (beta chain). Its target is not known. This specimen includes other DNA sequences encoding the same CDR3. Generated by immunoSEQ multiplex PCR, the TCRdb table keeps only in-frame clones and is missing some. In the table there are a few million clones, 85% to 95% of which are singletons. V lost 6 bases, J lost 0 bases, and 6 bases lay in between. The length of the CDR3 is 13 residues. Germline CDR1 is MNHNS and CDR2 is SASEGT. The data originate from a study of shared clonotypes between healthy human individuals. Findings of the study overall: Compared with memory subsets, naive subsets generally had larger estimated richness. The generation probabilities recorded for non-shared clonotypes fell below those of clonotypes shared by all four donors.

This receptor was taken from a man between 18 and 35 years old in good health. The specimen was naive CD4+ T cells sorted from blood. Sample subset: CD45RA+ positively selected. V and J are TRBV6-1 and TRBJ2-1; D is ambiguous. CDR3 DNA: TGTGCCAGCAGGCAGAGCTCCTACAATGAGCAGTTCTTC. Protein sequence: CASRQSSYNEQFF.